This T cell receptor (beta chain) was captured by sequencing in a study of early T cells in non-severe SARS-CoV-2 infection. TCRdb passed the 5' RACE reads through MiXCR, listing each CDR3 protein once. The sample has 55,000 to 75,000 distinct CDR3 sequences; 9% to 10% are singletons. This clonotype was observed a handful of times. The clonotype originates from an adult who was a healthcare worker with PCR-confirmed SARS-CoV-2 infection or an uninfected control (not recorded which). Sample: whole blood, taken at baseline.

CDR3 loop: CASSLRGQHTFNEKLFF. The CDR3 DNA reads as TGTGCCAGCAGCTTAAGGGGACAGCACACCTTTAATGAAAAACTGTTTTTT. The chain uses TRBV7-2 and TRBJ1-4; 7 bases fit TRBD1. In germline, CDR1 is SGHTA, CDR2 FQGNSA. The CDR3 consists of 17 residues. Germline trimming cut 2 bases from V and 4 bases from J; bases unmatched to any gene: 10.